This TCR beta chain was retrieved from a study of blood T cell repertoires in COVID-19. Across the study: Italy, Spain and the United States were the sources of the convalescent and acute COVID-19 samples. Sources were T cells, B-cell-depleted T cells, or PBMCs; the material itself was cDNA or gDNA.

Trimming at V came to 2 bases and at J to 4 bases, leaving 2 bases not matched to a gene. The germline gives CDR1 MNHEY, CDR2 SMNVEV (reference sequence). The CDR3 extends over 14 amino acids. In the source study's methods: It was from reference gene primer amplification that nucleated cell counts were estimated. Clones were sequenced by immunoSEQ multiplex PCR, and TCRdb holds only the in-frame ones, with some missing. Clonal size and the V and J genes are those of that table, whereas D and trimming came from the DNA. The data contain about 250,000 clones, roughly 84% of them seen just once; the ten biggest clones take up 2% to 2.5%.

The chain carries TRBV27 and TRBJ2-7; 10 nucleotides match TRBD2. Sequenced input: peripheral blood. The TCR was taken from a woman in her thirties or forties who had recovered from COVID-19. The CDR3 bases are TGTGCCAGCAGTTTACTAGCGGGGGTTTACGAGCAGTACTTC. This encodes CASSLLAGVYEQYF.